This T cell receptor (beta chain) was captured in a study of type 1 regulatory T cells. About the study: This in vitro CD4 product, T-allo10, is enriched for Tr1 cells and alloantigen-specific. Study-wide points: Compared with non-Tr1 cells, Tr1 cells showed a narrower TCR repertoire.

The table lists this clonotype with a few counts. Its specificity is not known. The CDR3 has 13 amino acids. J was trimmed by 8 bases and V by 3 bases; bases with no gene match: 4. Germline assignment: CDR1 GTSNPN and CDR2 SVGIG (reference sequence). TCRdb recomputed calls from the reads with MiXCR, one row per CDR3 protein. There are under 75,000 distinct CDR3 sequences in the sample; less than 25% occur only once, and more than 7.5% lies in the top ten. The material sequenced was cultured type 1 regulatory T (Tr1) cells, either the whole culture or a sorted fraction (not recorded which). The rearrangement links TRBV30 to TRBJ2-1, with 10 bases identical to TRBD2. This receptor was taken from a human donor in good health. Here the CDR3 reads CAWSPGLADEQFF. In DNA, the CDR3 is TGTGCCTGGAGCCCTGGACTAGCGGATGAGCAGTTCTTC.